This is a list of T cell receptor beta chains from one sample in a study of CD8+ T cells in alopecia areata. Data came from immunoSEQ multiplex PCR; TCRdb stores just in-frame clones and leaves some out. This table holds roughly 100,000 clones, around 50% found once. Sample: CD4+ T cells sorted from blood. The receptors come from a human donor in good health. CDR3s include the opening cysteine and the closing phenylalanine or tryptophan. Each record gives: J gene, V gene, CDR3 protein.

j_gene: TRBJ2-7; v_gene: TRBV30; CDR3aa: CAWSGDRDEQYF
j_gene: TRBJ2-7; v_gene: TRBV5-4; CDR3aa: CASSPDRGREQYF
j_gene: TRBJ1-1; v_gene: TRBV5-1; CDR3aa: CASSLDWGAEKTEAFF
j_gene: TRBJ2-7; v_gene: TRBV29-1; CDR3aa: CSVAGQFSEQYF
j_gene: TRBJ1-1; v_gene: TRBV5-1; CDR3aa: CASNFEGSTEAFF
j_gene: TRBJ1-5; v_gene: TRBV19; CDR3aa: CASSTRVRERHQPQHF
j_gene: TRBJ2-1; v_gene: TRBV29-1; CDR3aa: CSVVLIRVASGGALRPYNEQFF
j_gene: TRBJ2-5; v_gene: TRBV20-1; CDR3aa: CSPDRQETQYF
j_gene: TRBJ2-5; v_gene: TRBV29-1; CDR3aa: CSVSEGSETQYF
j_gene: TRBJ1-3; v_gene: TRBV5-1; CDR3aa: CASSLDSSGNTIYF
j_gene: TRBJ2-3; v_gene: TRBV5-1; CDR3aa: CASSLDRPTTDTQYF
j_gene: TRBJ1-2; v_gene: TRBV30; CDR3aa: CARSQGLNYGYTF
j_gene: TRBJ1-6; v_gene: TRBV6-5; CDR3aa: CASSYRDRKNSPLHF
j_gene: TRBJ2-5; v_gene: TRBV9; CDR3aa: CASSVTPLTSGGETQYF
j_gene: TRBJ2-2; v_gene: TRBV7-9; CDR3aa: CASSLTPQAGTGELFF
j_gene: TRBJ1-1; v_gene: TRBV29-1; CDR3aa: CSVGLSGGRLNTEAFF
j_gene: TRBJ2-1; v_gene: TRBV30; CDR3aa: CAWSQNWNEQFF
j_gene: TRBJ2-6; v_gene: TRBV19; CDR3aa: CASSNKGLEFTSGANVLTF
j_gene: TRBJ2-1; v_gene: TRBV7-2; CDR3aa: CASSAYIDNEQFF
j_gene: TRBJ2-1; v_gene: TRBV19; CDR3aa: CARGPQFF
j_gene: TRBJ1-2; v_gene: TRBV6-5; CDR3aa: CASSDGQGRQGYTF
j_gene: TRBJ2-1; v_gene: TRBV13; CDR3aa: CASSSRTGRQGEQFF
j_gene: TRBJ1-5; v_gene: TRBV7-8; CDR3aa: CASSWAGPNQPQHF
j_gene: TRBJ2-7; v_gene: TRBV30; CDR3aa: CAWSTTSSVHEQYF
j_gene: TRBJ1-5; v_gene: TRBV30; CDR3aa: CAWSAGRGNQPQHF
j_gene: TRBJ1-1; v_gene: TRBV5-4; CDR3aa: CASSFMTGPEAFF
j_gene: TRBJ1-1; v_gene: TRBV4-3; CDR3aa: CASSQESGVTEAFF
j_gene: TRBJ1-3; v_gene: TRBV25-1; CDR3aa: CASSLQLGRSGNTIYF
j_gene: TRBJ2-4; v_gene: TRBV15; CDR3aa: CATSTNRVIQYF
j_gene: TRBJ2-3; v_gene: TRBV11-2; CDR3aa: CASSRTGSDTQYF
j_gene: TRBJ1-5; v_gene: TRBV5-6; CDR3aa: CASSLVGGNQPQHF
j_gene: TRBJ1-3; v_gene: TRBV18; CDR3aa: CASRKATAASGNTIYF
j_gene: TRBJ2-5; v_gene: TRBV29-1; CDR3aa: CSVGVLGGETQYF
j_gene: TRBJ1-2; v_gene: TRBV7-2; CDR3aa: CASSSDRRTNYGYTF
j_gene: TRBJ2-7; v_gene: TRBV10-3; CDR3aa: CATRVGSAYEQYF
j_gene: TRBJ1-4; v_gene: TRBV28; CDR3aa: CASRSSGTSEKLFF
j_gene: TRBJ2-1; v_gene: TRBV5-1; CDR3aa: CASSTDFREQFF
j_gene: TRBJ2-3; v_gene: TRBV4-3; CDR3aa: CASSQERVITSTDTQYF
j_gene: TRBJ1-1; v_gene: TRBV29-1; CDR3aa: CSVDRGLNTEAFF
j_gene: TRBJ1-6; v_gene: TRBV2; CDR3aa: CASSGRENSPLHF
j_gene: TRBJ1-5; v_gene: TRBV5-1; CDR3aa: CASSLLGAENQPQHF
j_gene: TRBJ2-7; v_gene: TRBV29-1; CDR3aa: CSVEESGAEQYF
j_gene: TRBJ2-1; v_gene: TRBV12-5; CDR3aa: CASGLYNYNEQFF
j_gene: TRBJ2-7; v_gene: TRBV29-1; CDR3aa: CSVDAGGDYEQYF
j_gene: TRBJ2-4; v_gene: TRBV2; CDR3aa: CASGPERGVLF
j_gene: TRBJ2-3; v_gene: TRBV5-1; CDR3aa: CASSSPGADTQYF
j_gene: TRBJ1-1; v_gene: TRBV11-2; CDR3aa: CASSAILDTEAFF
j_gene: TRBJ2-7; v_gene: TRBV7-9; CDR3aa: CASSLYRESYEQYF
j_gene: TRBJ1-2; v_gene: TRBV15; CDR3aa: CATSRGQLNYGYTF
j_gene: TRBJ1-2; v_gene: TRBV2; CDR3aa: CASSESGYGYTF
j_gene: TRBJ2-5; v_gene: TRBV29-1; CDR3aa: CSVKQGAETQYF
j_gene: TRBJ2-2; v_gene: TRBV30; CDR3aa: CAWSRGAGNTGELFF
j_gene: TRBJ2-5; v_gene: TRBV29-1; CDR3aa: CSVGKETRETQYF